Following are 10 T cell receptor beta chains from one sample sequenced in a study of blood T cells in healthy people across ages. The authors ran a second PCR of about 6 to 11 cycles using a sample-barcoded 5' primer and a J-beta primer mix. MiXCR, run by TCRdb on the 5' RACE reads, gives a single entry per CDR3 protein. The sample lists approximately 810,000 distinct CDR3 sequences, 36% occurring once. The sequenced sample was blood. These receptors were obtained from a man aged 18-30 years in good health.

The rearrangement links TRBV7-2 to TRBJ2-4, with 11 positions matching TRBD2. J was trimmed by 0 bases and V by 4 bases; bases with no gene match: 8. The CDR3 has 18 residues. The germline V gene encodes CDR1 SGHTA and CDR2 FQGNSA. The CDR3 DNA reads as TGTGCCAGCAGCTCACGACTAGCGGGGCCTCTAGCCAAAAACATTCAGTACTTC. Its protein is CASSSRLAGPLAKNIQYF.

This chain connects TRBV29-1 to TRBJ1-1, with D hard to call. V was pared by 6 bases and J by 7 bases, with 9 bases between. CDR1 is SQVTM, CDR2 ANQGSEA, per germline. The CDR3 sequence is 10 residues long. CDR3 in DNA: TGCAGCGTAGAGTTCATTGAAGCTTTCTTT. It codes for CSVEFIEAFF.

This clonotype was counted ten times or more. This chain connects TRBV12-3 or TRBV12-4 to TRBJ2-1; 10 positions match TRBD1. The CDR3 extends over 18 amino acids. V lost 0 bases to trimming and J lost 9 bases; unmatched junction nucleotides: 14. The CDR3 loop is CASSLALTSWDRGTEQFF. The CDR3 DNA is TGTGCCAGCAGTTTAGCGTTAACGAGCTGGGACAGGGGAACTGAGCAGTTCTTC.

V is TRBV7-2 and J is TRBJ2-6, with D unresolved. V was pared by 5 bases and J by 4 bases, with 9 bases between. The V gene's germline CDR1 is SGHTA and CDR2 FQGNSA. The CDR3 consists of 14 residues. The CDR3 loop is CASSNGLGANVLTF. CDR3 in DNA: TGTGCCAGCAGCAACGGGTTGGGGGCCAACGTCCTGACTTTC.

V is TRBV11-2 and J is TRBJ2-1, with a weak D call TRBD1 (5 bases). The germline V and J ends were trimmed by 0 bases and 12 bases, with 15 bases remaining between them. The CDR3 loop spans 14 amino acids. Per germline, CDR1 SGHAT and CDR2 FQNNGV. In nucleotides, the CDR3 is TGTGCCAGCAGCTTAGAAATTGGGGCAGGTCCGCAGTTCTTC. Translated: CASSLEIGAGPQFF.

As to this clonotype: This sequence may be a read error, since a much larger clone differs from it by one base. This chain connects TRBV7-9 to TRBJ2-1; D remains unclear. CDR3 length: 17 amino acids. V lost 7 bases and J lost 13, with 32 bases in between. Germline V gene sequence: CDR1 SEHNR, CDR2 FQNEAQ (reference sequence). This CDR3 reads CASTIGQAELNQETQFF. The CDR3 region has the DNA TGTGCCAGCACGATCGGGCAGGCCGAATTAAATCAAGAGACCCAGTTCTTC.

The gene calls are TRBV5-1 and TRBJ2-2; D not resolved. Germline V gene data show CDR1 as SGHRS and CDR2 as YFSETQ. The CDR3 has 16 amino acids. The V end lost 2 bases, the J end lost 0 bases, and 11 bases lay between the germline ends. CDR3 nucleotides: TGCGCCAGCAGCTTCTTAGAAAATGCGAACACCGGGGAGCTGTTTTTT. Translating gives CASSFLENANTGELFF.

This chain connects TRBV7-9 to TRBJ2-3, with D perhaps given as TRBD1 or TRBD2 (6 bases each). Trimming cost V 5 bases and J 0 bases, with 12 bases left between them. The CDR3 runs to 15 residues. Germline V CDR1 and CDR2: SEHNR, FQNEAQ (reference sequence). CDR3 protein: CASSERGDSTDTQYF. For the CDR3, the DNA is TGTGCCAGCAGCGAGAGGGGGGATAGCACAGATACGCAGTATTTT.

This chain joins TRBV7-8 and TRBJ1-5; D may be TRBD1 (5 bases). The germline V gene has CDR1 SGHVS and CDR2 FQNEAQ. With 6 bases removed from V and 2 bases from J, the gap between germline ends came to 17 bases. The CDR3 length is 16 residues. The CDR3 region is CASSVMGVRGNQPQHF. The CDR3 bases are TGTGCCAGCAGTGTTATGGGGGTGAGAGGCAATCAGCCCCAGCATTTT.

V gene TRBV4-1 combines with J gene TRBJ2-1; a possible D gene is TRBD2 (5 bases). CDR1 and CDR2 from the germline V gene are MGHRA and YSYEKL. The CDR3 runs 16 residues. Trimming pared 4 bases from V and 5 bases from J, leaving 18 bases between. The chain's CDR3 is CASSRGGLVTNNEQFF. The CDR3 DNA reads as TGCGCCAGCAGCCGAGGCGGGCTAGTAACCAACAATGAGCAGTTCTTC.